Below, one T cell receptor beta chain is given with its context. What it binds is unknown. This entry is derived from a study of CD8 T cells in ankylosing spondylitis. Whole-study results and caveats: A TCR beta motif of several highly homologous variants appeared characteristic of ankylosing spondylitis blood. The disease-linked clones had a CD8+ phenotype and low blood frequencies. From matched ankylosing spondylitis synovial fluid, disease-linked clones were reportedly recovered at significantly enriched levels.

The CDR3 has 12 amino acids. The germline V and J ends were trimmed by 3 bases and 7 bases, with 9 bases remaining between them. TCRdb re-analysed the 5' RACE reads in MiXCR, keeping a single row per CDR3 protein. The table shows under 850,000 distinct CDR3 sequences, with 15% to 20% occurring only once. The specimen was blood, either unsorted or a sorted T cell fraction (not recorded which). The origin of this receptor is a male donor with ankylosing spondylitis. The V and J genes are TRBV12-3 or TRBV12-4 and TRBJ1-1; D remains ambiguous. CDR3 DNA: TGTGCCAGCAGTTTTGAGAGGGATGAAGCTTTCTTT. Its translation is CASSFERDEAFF.